This T cell receptor beta chain derives from a study of T cells after yellow fever vaccination. Findings of the study overall: In post-booster samples, most primary-vaccination clones reappeared (approximately 95% CD4, 70% to 90% CD8). The secondary response was weaker, and its peak arrived faster, on day 5 versus 15.

About this clonotype: Its specificity is not known.

TCRdb fed the 5' RACE reads into MiXCR, producing one record per CDR3 protein. The repertoire holds approximately 120,000 distinct CDR3 sequences, with 6.5% to 8% as singletons. The TCR was taken from a man aged 18 to 30 who received the YFV17D yellow fever vaccine. This specimen consisted of CD4+ T cells sorted from PBMCs, obtained around 10 days after the first yellow fever vaccination.

The DNA of the CDR3 is TGTGCCATCAGGCTACAGGAGGCTGAGACCCAGTACTTC. Protein product: CAIRLQEAETQYF. V and J are TRBV10-3 and TRBJ2-5; D is tentatively TRBD1 or TRBD2 (5 bases each). Germline CDR1 ENHRY, CDR2 SYGVKD. This CDR3 is 13 amino acids long. V was clipped by 6 bases and J by 5 bases, with 13 bases between them.